The 16 T cell receptor beta chains in this list originate from one sample, sequenced in a study of PD-L1 blockade in urothelial cancer. Clones were read by immunoSEQ multiplex PCR, and TCRdb kept only the in-frame ones, dropping some. The sample shows 84,000 or so clones, approximately 87% of them seen only once. The time point is: pretreatment peripheral blood. The input for sequencing was PBMCs, taken around atezolizumab (anti-PD-L1) treatment. Source of these receptors: a man aged 55 to 69 with urothelial cancer.

This chain links TRBV5-1 with TRBJ2-2, with 8 bases identical to TRBD2. The CDR3 sequence is 16 residues long. The V and J ends lost 0 bases and 0 bases, in that order; junction bases with no gene match: 1. Germline V gene sequence: CDR1 SGHRS, CDR2 YFSETQ. In nucleotides, the CDR3 is TGCGCCAGCAGCTTGGAAGCGGGAGCGAACACCGGGGAGCTGTTTTTT. Translating it yields CASSLEAGANTGELFF.

V usage is TRBV19 and J usage is TRBJ2-2; 7 bases fit TRBD1. Germline assignment: CDR1 LNHDA and CDR2 SQIVND (reference sequence). The V segment lost 4 bases and the J segment 5 bases; nucleotides outside the gene matches: 10. CDR3 length: 16 amino acids. The DNA of the CDR3 is TGTGCCAGTAGTAGGGCCAGGACAGGAGTTACCGGGGAGCTGTTTTTT. Residues: CASSRARTGVTGELFF.

The chain couples TRBV2 to TRBJ1-6, with D possibly matching TRBD1 (6 bases). The germline V gene has CDR1 SNHLY and CDR2 FYNNEI. V lost 6 bases and J 0 bases, leaving 18 bases between the germline ends. The CDR3 length is 18 residues. This CDR3 is CASRISRQESSYNSPLHF. For the CDR3, the DNA is TGTGCCAGCAGGATCTCAAGACAGGAAAGCTCCTATAATTCACCCCTCCACTTT.

This sequence joins TRBV7-9 and TRBJ1-1; unclear D gene. There are 16 residues in the CDR3. Germline values: CDR1 SEHNR, CDR2 FQNEAQ (reference sequence). V dropped 6 bases and J dropped 6 bases, with 23 bases sitting between them. For the CDR3, the DNA is TGTGCCAGCAGTCTTTGGACTCGCTCCTCCGGCGCTGAAGCTTTCTTT. This gives the protein CASSLWTRSSGAEAFF.

This CDR3 is CASSSAGTGTVEQYF. The CDR3 DNA sequence: TGTGCCAGCAGTTCAGCCGGGACAGGGACGGTCGAGCAGTACTTC. The chain combines TRBV28 with TRBJ2-7, with TRBD1 identical over 9 bases. Trimming removed 4 bases from V and 6 bases from J; junction bases left unmatched: 10. The CDR3 is 15 residues long. Germline V lookup: CDR1 MDHEN, CDR2 SYDVKM. Full variable domain (remainder filled in from reference TRBV28 and TRBJ2-7): DVKVTQSSRYLVKRTGEKVFLECVQDMDHENMFWYRQDPGLGLRLIYFSYDVKMKEKGDIPEGYSVSREKKERFSLILESASTNQTSMYLCASSSAGTGTVEQYFGPGTRLTVT.

The chain combines TRBV6-5 with TRBJ2-3, with a weak D call TRBD2 (6 bases). CDR3 size: 15 residues. CDR1 MNHEY and CDR2 SVGAGI come from the germline V gene. Trimming removed 0 bases at V and 8 bases at J, with 15 bases between. CDR3 DNA sequence: TGTGCCAGCAGTTACTCGTGGGAGGCCGGGGCTACGCAGTATTTT. The encoded protein is CASSYSWEAGATQYF.

This clone was detected only once. The chain has TRBV5-1 and TRBJ1-4; TRBD1 agrees at 7 bases. The V and J ends lost 0 bases and 4 bases, in that order; junction bases with no gene match: 6. Germline CDR1 is SGHRS and CDR2 is YFSETQ. The CDR3 consists of 16 residues. CDR3 in DNA: TGCGCCAGCAGCTTGGAAGGGGGCAGGGGTAATGAAAAACTGTTTTTT. Protein product: CASSLEGGRGNEKLFF.

This chain connects TRBV4-2 to TRBJ2-3; D is possibly TRBD2 (6 bases). Germline assignment: CDR1 LGHNA and CDR2 YNFKEQ. This CDR3 region has 15 residues. The V end lost 0 bases, the J end lost 6 bases, and 13 bases lay between the germline ends. The CDR3 nucleotides are TGTGCCAGCAGCCAAGAAGGGCGGGGTGGTGATACGCAGTATTTT. This translates into CASSQEGRGGDTQYF.

The chain combines TRBV6-1 with TRBJ1-1, with D possibly TRBD1 on 5 matching bases. The CDR3 has 11 residues. Trimming left V 6 bases short and J 8 bases short, with 10 bases between. Germline CDR1 and CDR2: MNHNS and SASEGT. The CDR3 DNA is TGTGCCAGCAGGGATGGGGGGGAAGCTTTCTTT. It encodes CASRDGGEAFF.

The chain uses TRBV7-3 and TRBJ2-3; 9 bases are shared with TRBD1. The CDR3 length is 17 residues. CDR1 and CDR2 from the germline V gene are SGHTA and FQGTGA. Trimming cost V 5 bases and J 8 bases; bases outside gene matches: 17. In nucleotides, the CDR3 is TGTGCCAGCAGCCCTCACCCCCCGGGGACAGGGATGGGTACGCAGTATTTT. Residues: CASSPHPPGTGMGTQYF.

The chain joins TRBV9 to TRBJ1-1; weak D call: TRBD1 (5 bases). CDR1 is SGDLS and CDR2 is YYNGEE in the germline V gene. The V and J ends lost 3 bases and 3 bases respectively, with 12 bases between them. The CDR3 spans 14 residues. CDR3 in amino acids: CASSGGAGYTEAFF. CDR3 bases: TGTGCCAGCAGCGGCGGTGCAGGGTACACTGAAGCTTTCTTT.

This clone was picked up one time. The rearrangement joins TRBV5-1 to TRBJ2-7; TRBD1 aligns across 7 bases. This CDR3 is built from 17 residues. Germline V gene data show CDR1 as SGHRS and CDR2 as YFSETQ. With 0 bases clipped from V and 3 bases from J, the junction kept 12 bases outside the gene matches. In DNA, the CDR3 is TGCGCCAGCAGCTTGGCCACCGCGACGGCAGGGGGCTACGAGCAGTACTTC. Translating it yields CASSLATATAGGYEQYF.

The CDR3 here is CASSPGQANGYTF. The CDR3 nucleotides read TGTGCCAGCTCACCTGGGCAGGCGAATGGCTACACCTTC. V and J are TRBV18 and TRBJ1-2; D remains unclear. This CDR3 spans 13 amino acids. Germline lookup yields CDR1 KGHSH and CDR2 LQKENI. V lost 3 bases and J lost 6, with 11 bases in between.

This sequence joins TRBV6-1 and TRBJ2-3, with 7 positions matching TRBD1. This CDR3 has 15 residues. Germline CDR1 and CDR2: MNHNS and SASEGT. Losses at the gene ends were 5 bases for V and 4 bases for J; bases not matched to a gene: 9. The CDR3 sequence is CASSPTGTGADTQYF. The CDR3 DNA reads TGTGCCAGCAGTCCCACGGGAACAGGGGCAGATACGCAGTATTTT.

The chain has TRBV30 and TRBJ2-7, with D perhaps TRBD1 (5 bases). CDR1 GTSNPN and CDR2 SVGIG come from the germline V gene (reference sequence). Trimming cost V 2 bases and J 5 bases, with 13 bases left between them. The CDR3 covers 13 residues. DNA of the CDR3: TGTGCCTGGAGTCGGCAGGGTGCCGACGAGCAGTACTTC. This gives the protein CAWSRQGADEQYF.

This clone was found once. J is TRBJ2-2 and V is TRBV13; TRBD1 is a possible D gene (6 bases). Trimming took off 0 bases at V and 0 bases at J, with 11 bases between the two ends. The germline V gene has CDR1 PRHDT and CDR2 FYEKMQ (reference sequence). CDR3 length: 17 residues. The CDR3: CASSLGQWGPNTGELFF. For the CDR3, the DNA is TGTGCCAGCAGCTTAGGCCAGTGGGGGCCGAACACCGGGGAGCTGTTTTTT.